This T cell receptor (beta chain) emerged from a study of T cell repertoires in cytomegalovirus infection. Study background: CMV infection plus the matching HLA type was flagged by public TCR beta signatures.

A single record per CDR3 protein comes from TCRdb applying MiXCR to the reads. The profile shows around 900,000 distinct CDR3 sequences, roughly 31% of them singletons. Study outcomes and limitations: Totalled public TCR beta family frequency picked out people who carried CMV plus the relevant HLA. What dominated the ex vivo response were HLA-C-restricted CMV-specific TCR beta clonotypes.

As for this clonotype: Its antigen is not identified.

From germline, CDR1 is SGHNT and CDR2 YYREEE (reference sequence). The CDR3 runs 16 residues. Trimming shortened V by 3 bases and J by 3 bases, and 16 bases separated the two germline ends. Specimen: cultured CD8+ T cells from PBMCs, collected from culture after CMV antigen stimulation. This receptor was taken from a human donor in good health (CMV status not recorded). Some clones in this sample may be carry-over from other donors' samples. This chain links TRBV5-4 with TRBJ2-1; maybe TRBD1 (5 bases). In nucleotides, the CDR3 is TGTGCCAGCAGCTCCCCCGTACAGGCGAACTACAATGAGCAGTTCTTC. This sequence encodes CASSSPVQANYNEQFF.